Listed below are T cell receptor beta chains from one sample, sequenced in a study of T cells in Graves' hyperthyroidism and ophthalmopathy. MiXCR was run by TCRdb on the multiplex PCR reads, yielding one entry per CDR3 protein. The sample lists around 520,000 distinct CDR3 sequences, around 15% seen once, with roughly 14% in the top ten. The specimen sequenced was blood. The receptor set was obtained from a woman in her thirties or forties with Graves' hyperthyroidism. CDR3s include the opening cysteine and the closing phenylalanine or tryptophan. The D gene is left open where the match is weak. Expanded clones get a size class; other rows say once, few or many, or leave the size out.

j_gene	d_gene	v_gene	abundance	CDR3aa	CDR3nt
TRBJ2-7	.	TRBV28	many	CASSLEEPIFSYEQYF	TGTGCCAGCAGTTTAGAGGAACCGATATTCTCCTACGAGCAGTACTTC
TRBJ1-1	.	TRBV9	few	CASSVGPLMNTEAFF	TGTGCCAGCAGCGTGGGGCCACTCATGAACACTGAAGCTTTCTTT
TRBJ1-5	.	TRBV12-3/TRBV12-4	.	CASSLAGIHGGPQHF	TGTGCCAGCAGTTTAGCGGGAATACATGGGGGGCCCCAGCATTTT
TRBJ1-2	TRBD1	TRBV27	.	CASSPSPGTGFGYTF	TGTGCCAGCAGCCCCAGTCCCGGGACAGGGTTCGGCTACACCTTC
TRBJ2-1	TRBD2	TRBV19	.	CASSIDRSGGGNEQFF	TGTGCCAGTAGTATAGATCGAAGCGGGGGTGGGAATGAGCAGTTCTTC
TRBJ2-3	.	TRBV29-1	many	CSVGQTRTTTDTQYF	TGCAGCGTAGGACAAACTAGGACGACCACAGATACGCAGTATTTT
TRBJ2-7	TRBD1	TRBV29-1	many	CSVRQGRSYEQYF	TGCAGCGTGAGACAGGGCCGCTCCTACGAGCAGTACTTC
TRBJ2-7	.	TRBV20-1	many	CSAPETGTHEQYF	TGCAGTGCCCCCGAGACAGGGACTCACGAGCAGTACTTC
TRBJ1-4	.	TRBV5-1	.	CAGSFQGNEELFF	TGCGCCGGCAGCTTCCAGGGGAATGAAGAACTGTTTTTT
TRBJ2-1	.	TRBV29-1	many	CSVVKLASNEQFF	TGCAGCGTTGTTAAGCTCGCCAGCAATGAGCAGTTCTTC
TRBJ2-1	TRBD2	TRBV28	few	CASRLAGVYNEQSF	TGTGCCAGCAGGCTAGCGGGAGTTTACAATGAGCAGTCCTTC
TRBJ2-2	.	TRBV30	many	CAWRQLGSGELFF	TGTGCCTGGAGGCAACTGGGTTCCGGGGAGCTGTTTTTT
TRBJ2-7	.	TRBV4-2	.	CASSQDRDGRDEQYF	TGTGCCAGCAGCCAAGACCGGGACGGACGGGACGAGCAGTACTTC
TRBJ2-1	.	TRBV28	once	CASRNGQFNEQFF	TGTGCCAGCAGGAACGGACAGTTCAATGAGCAGTTCTTC
TRBJ1-3	.	TRBV18	.	CASSPWTHGGVFSGNTIYF	TGTGCCAGCTCACCATGGACCCACGGCGGGGTCTTCTCTGGAAACACCATATATTTT
TRBJ2-2	.	TRBV29-1	few	CSVSPGKTTGELFF	TGCAGCGTTTCGCCCGGGAAGACCACCGGGGAGCTGTTTTTT
TRBJ1-5	.	TRBV7-9	.	CASSLDRQPQHF	TGTGCCAGCAGCTTAGATCGTCAGCCCCAGCATTTT
TRBJ2-7	.	TRBV5-1	many	CASNAVGHSEQYF	TGCGCCAGCAACGCGGTCGGTCACTCCGAGCAGTACTTC
TRBJ2-5	.	TRBV5-1	many	CASSLVVGAIQETQYF	TGCGCCAGCAGCTTGGTCGTGGGCGCAATCCAAGAGACCCAGTACTTC
TRBJ1-1	TRBD1	TRBV5-1	many	CASSYGQGMNTEAFF	TGCGCCAGCAGCTATGGACAGGGAATGAACACTGAAGCTTTCTTT
TRBJ2-5	.	TRBV18	many	CASSPPTGTQYF	TGTGCCAGCTCACCCCCGACGGGGACCCAGTACTTC
TRBJ2-3	TRBD2	TRBV28	many	CASSGTSGRNTDTQYF	TGTGCCAGCAGTGGAACTAGCGGGAGGAACACAGATACGCAGTATTTT
TRBJ1-1	TRBD1	TRBV2	many	CATQGDTEAFF	TGTGCCACCCAGGGGGATACTGAAGCTTTCTTT
TRBJ2-7	TRBD2	TRBV30	many	CAWSVRTSGRVSYEQYF	TGTGCCTGGAGTGTACGGACTAGCGGGAGGGTAAGCTACGAGCAGTACTTC
TRBJ1-4	TRBD1	TRBV11-2	.	CATKPGQANEKLFF	TGTGCCACCAAACCCGGACAGGCTAATGAAAAACTGTTTTTT
TRBJ2-7	.	TRBV6-6	many	CASSYSTLASYEQYF	TGTGCCAGCAGTTACTCGACCCTAGCGTCCTACGAGCAGTACTTC
TRBJ2-3	.	TRBV20-1	many	CSARVQGLTDTQYF	TGCAGTGCTAGAGTCCAGGGCCTGACAGATACGCAGTATTTT
TRBJ2-7	TRBD1	TRBV29-1	few	CSVVPGQGYEQYF	TGCAGCGTTGTCCCGGGACAGGGCTACGAGCAGTACTTC
TRBJ2-3	TRBD1	TRBV18	once	CASSPLTGGFDTQYF	TGTGCCAGCTCACCACTCACAGGGGGCTTTGATACGCAGTATTTT
TRBJ2-3	.	TRBV29-1	many	CSVGHSTSDTQYF	TGCAGCGTTGGTCATAGCACATCAGATACGCAGTATTTT
TRBJ2-5	TRBD1	TRBV24-1	.	CATSDRGQGSQETQYF	TGTGCCACCAGTGATCGGGGACAGGGGAGTCAAGAGACCCAGTACTTC
TRBJ1-3	.	TRBV7-2	.	CASSLEFWGRPSSGSTIYF	TGTGCCAGCAGCTTAGAGTTCTGGGGACGGCCTAGCTCTGGAAGCACCATATATTTT
TRBJ2-5	TRBD2	TRBV4-1	.	CASSQGSGVQETQYF	TGCGCCAGCAGCCAAGGTAGCGGGGTCCAAGAGACCCAGTACTTC
TRBJ2-1	TRBD2	TRBV27	many	CASSQTSVGPNEQFF	TGTGCCAGCAGTCAGACTAGCGTAGGGCCCAATGAGCAGTTCTTC
TRBJ2-1	.	TRBV2	many	CASSEEAGVNEQFF	TGTGCCAGCAGTGAAGAGGCAGGGGTAAATGAGCAGTTCTTC
TRBJ2-3	TRBD2	TRBV7-3	few	CASSPGGGRGTDTQYF	TGTGCCAGCAGCCCCGGCGGGGGGAGGGGCACAGATACGCAGTATTTT
TRBJ1-1	TRBD1	TRBV10-3	many	CAIRDRDSTEAFF	TGTGCCATCAGGGACCGGGACAGCACTGAAGCTTTCTTT
TRBJ2-7	.	TRBV15	many	CATSREQGTYEQYF	TGTGCCACCAGCAGAGAACAGGGAACCTACGAGCAGTACTTC
TRBJ1-3	.	TRBV6-2/TRBV6-3	.	CASSVGGLSGNTIYF	TGTGCCAGCAGTGTCGGAGGCCTCTCTGGAAACACCATATATTTT
TRBJ2-3	.	TRBV3-1	many	CASSQGVVASTDTQYF	TGTGCCAGCAGCCAAGGGGTGGTTGCTAGCACAGATACGCAGTATTTT
TRBJ2-7	TRBD2	TRBV3-1	many	CASSFTSGTYEQYF	TGTGCCAGCAGCTTTACTAGCGGGACTTACGAGCAGTACTTC
TRBJ2-7	TRBD2	TRBV3-1	.	CASSQDLLAAQYEQYF	TGTGCCAGCAGCCAAGATCTGCTAGCGGCACAATACGAGCAGTACTTC
TRBJ2-7	.	TRBV20-1	many	CSARDPGTSFGYEQYF	TGCAGTGCTAGAGATCCAGGGACAAGTTTTGGCTACGAGCAGTACTTC
TRBJ1-2	TRBD1	TRBV28	many	CASSFQGGYGYTF	TGTGCCAGCAGTTTTCAGGGGGGCTATGGCTACACCTTC
TRBJ2-7	.	TRBV28	many	CASGAKSYEQYF	TGTGCCAGCGGTGCCAAATCCTACGAGCAGTACTTC
TRBJ1-4	.	TRBV5-1	few	CASSADGSTNEKLFF	TGCGCCAGCAGCGCGGACGGATCAACTAATGAAAAACTGTTTTTT
TRBJ2-1	.	TRBV3-1	many	CASSPERGNNEQFF	TGTGCCAGCAGCCCGGAGCGAGGTAACAATGAGCAGTTCTTC
TRBJ1-6	.	TRBV5-1	few	CASSLVGDSYNSPLHF	TGCGCCAGCAGCTTGGTCGGAGACTCCTATAATTCACCCCTCCACTTT
TRBJ2-3	.	TRBV10-3	many	CAISESRADTQYF	TGTGCCATCAGTGAATCGCGGGCAGATACGCAGTATTTT
TRBJ2-7	.	TRBV27	many	CASSLGGGPLEQYF	TGTGCCAGCAGTTTGGGCGGCGGACCGCTCGAGCAGTACTTC
TRBJ1-2	TRBD1	TRBV6-1	many	CASRTTGADYGYTF	TGTGCCAGCAGGACTACAGGGGCGGACTATGGCTACACCTTC
TRBJ2-5	.	TRBV20-1	many	CSARDPQGMIQETQYF	TGCAGTGCTAGAGATCCCCAGGGGATGATCCAAGAGACCCAGTACTTC
TRBJ2-3	TRBD1	TRBV10-3	.	CAISEDRGDTQYF	TGTGCCATCAGTGAGGACAGGGGGGATACGCAGTATTTT
TRBJ2-1	.	TRBV6-1	many	CASSGRGEATEQFF	TGTGCCAGCAGTGGAAGGGGAGAAGCGACTGAGCAGTTCTTC
TRBJ2-7	.	TRBV6-1	few	CATLVPFEQYF	TGTGCCACCTTGGTGCCCTTCGAGCAGTACTTC
TRBJ2-1	TRBD2	TRBV10-2	many	CASSRTSQTHNEQFF	TGCGCCAGCAGTCGGACTAGCCAGACACACAATGAGCAGTTCTTC
TRBJ2-7	.	TRBV2	many	CASNDARSEQYF	TGTGCCAGCAACGATGCGAGGAGTGAGCAGTACTTC
TRBJ2-5	TRBD1	TRBV10-3	.	CAISDRDREIGKTQYF	TGTGCCATCAGTGACAGGGACAGGGAGATTGGGAAGACCCAGTACTTC
TRBJ1-1	.	TRBV2	many	CASTREQQNTEAFF	TGTGCCAGCACTAGGGAACAGCAGAACACTGAAGCTTTCTTT
TRBJ2-5	.	TRBV28	many	CASSLRPHLQETQYF	TGTGCCAGCAGTTTGAGACCGCATCTTCAAGAGACCCAGTACTTC